The rows below give T cell receptor beta chains drawn from one sample of a study of cytomegalovirus exposure and HLA in healthy donors. TCRdb keeps only in-frame clones here, not all; method: immunoSEQ multiplex PCR. The table shows 100,000 to 150,000 clones, with 80% occurring only once. The sequencing sample was made of PBMCs. The receptors originated from a man aged 30 to 39 in good health and CMV-seropositive. Each CDR3 is given with its conserved first and last residue. The D gene is left open where the match is weak. Some rows mark clone size as missing; the rest say once, few, many or name a class of expanded clone.

j_gene	abundance	v_gene	d_gene	CDR3aa	CDR3nt
TRBJ1-2	.	TRBV25-1	.	CASSVGAGNYGYTF	TGTGCCAGCAGTGTGGGGGCAGGTAACTATGGCTACACCTTC
TRBJ1-1	.	TRBV7-9	TRBD1	CASSFGNRGRGTEAFF	TGTGCCAGCAGCTTCGGCAACAGGGGCCGAGGCACTGAAGCTTTCTTT
TRBJ2-7	.	TRBV6-1	TRBD1	CASSYGQGAEEQYF	TGTGCCAGCAGTTATGGACAGGGGGCGGAGGAGCAGTACTTC
TRBJ1-1	.	TRBV4-1	TRBD1	CASSPLGQGKDTEAFF	TGCGCCAGCAGCCCACTAGGACAGGGGAAAGACACTGAAGCTTTCTTT
TRBJ2-7	.	TRBV5-8	.	CASAPRSSYEQYF	TGTGCCAGCGCCCCCCGCAGCTCCTACGAGCAGTACTTC
TRBJ1-4	few	TRBV5-1	TRBD1	CASSGGQGTGEKLFF	TGCGCCAGCAGCGGGGGACAGGGGACGGGTGAAAAACTGTTTTTT
TRBJ2-1	.	TRBV7-8	TRBD2	CASSLGLAGLDNEQFF	TGTGCCAGCAGCCTCGGACTAGCGGGGTTAGACAATGAGCAGTTCTTC
TRBJ1-6	once	TRBV7-8	TRBD1	CASSPGTAELSSYNSPLHF	TGTGCCAGCAGCCCGGGGACAGCCGAATTGAGCTCCTATAATTCACCCCTCCACTTT
TRBJ1-2	.	TRBV2	TRBD1	CASKGGQGSLNYGYTF	TGTGCCAGCAAGGGCGGACAGGGAAGTCTAAATTATGGCTACACCTTC
TRBJ1-5	few	TRBV11-2	TRBD1	CASSLGQGLNQPQHF	TGTGCCAGCAGCTTAGGACAGGGCCTCAATCAGCCCCAGCATTTT
TRBJ2-1	once	TRBV7-3	TRBD2	CASSIVLGLAGENEQFF	TGTGCCAGCAGCATTGTATTGGGGCTAGCGGGGGAGAATGAGCAGTTCTTC
TRBJ1-3	few	TRBV5-1	TRBD1	CASSRPGTDSGNTIYF	TGCGCCAGCAGCCGCCCAGGGACAGACTCTGGAAACACCATATATTTT
TRBJ1-4	few	TRBV6-5	TRBD1	CASGTGWGDEKLFF	TGTGCCAGTGGGACAGGGTGGGGAGACGAAAAACTGTTTTTT
TRBJ1-2	.	TRBV6-5	TRBD1	CASSYLGTGSSYGYTF	TGTGCCAGCAGTTACTTGGGGACAGGGAGTAGTTATGGCTACACCTTC
TRBJ1-1	.	TRBV5-5	.	CASSFGENTEAFF	TGTGCCAGCAGCTTCGGGGAGAACACTGAAGCTTTCTTT
TRBJ1-4	once	TRBV28	.	CAITGSGWAEKLFF	TGTGCCATTACCGGGTCAGGGTGGGCTGAAAAACTGTTTTTT
TRBJ2-5	.	TRBV2	TRBD2	CASRQLAGGPPGGETQYF	TGTGCCAGCAGGCAACTAGCGGGGGGGCCTCCCGGGGGAGAGACCCAGTACTTC
TRBJ1-2	.	TRBV10-3	TRBD1	CAISDTGAWGYTF	TGTGCCATCAGCGATACAGGGGCCTGGGGCTACACCTTC
TRBJ2-7	once	TRBV27	.	CASSLLGHSEQYF	TGTGCCAGCAGTTTATTGGGCCACAGCGAGCAGTACTTC
TRBJ2-6	.	TRBV10-3	.	CASSDGGSGANVLTF	TGTGCCTCGTCCGACGGGGGCTCTGGGGCCAACGTCCTGACTTTC
TRBJ1-5	.	TRBV4-3	TRBD1	CASSHFLDRGNQPQHF	TGCGCCAGCAGCCACTTTCTTGACAGGGGCAATCAGCCCCAGCATTTT
TRBJ1-1	once	TRBV14	.	CASSQGSTRENTEAFF	TGTGCCAGCAGCCAAGGGAGCACCAGGGAGAACACTGAAGCTTTCTTT
TRBJ1-3	.	TRBV27	TRBD1	CASADRAGNTIYF	TGTGCCAGTGCGGACAGGGCTGGAAACACCATATATTTT
TRBJ1-1	few	TRBV5-1	.	CASSLKGRGNTEAFF	TGCGCCAGCAGCTTGAAAGGAAGGGGGAACACTGAAGCTTTCTTT
TRBJ2-3	once	TRBV2	TRBD2	CASTLGLASTDTQYF	TGTGCCAGCACCCTGGGACTAGCGAGCACAGATACGCAGTATTTT
TRBJ1-5	.	TRBV2	.	CASKRRVGQPQHF	TGTGCCAGCAAACGCAGGGTCGGACAGCCCCAGCATTTT
TRBJ1-2	few	TRBV25-1	.	CASSESRTYGYTF	TGTGCCAGCAGTGAAAGTCGGACTTATGGCTACACCTTC
TRBJ2-1	.	TRBV27	TRBD2	CASSLIGGSRFF	TGTGCCAGCAGTTTGATCGGGGGGAGCAGGTTCTTC
TRBJ2-2	once	TRBV9	.	CASSVDLGANTGELFF	TGTGCCAGCAGCGTAGACTTAGGGGCGAACACCGGGGAGCTGTTTTTT
TRBJ2-7	.	TRBV6-5	TRBD1	CASSFGTGGSYEQYF	TGTGCCAGCAGTTTCGGGACAGGGGGCTCCTACGAGCAGTACTTC
TRBJ2-3	once	TRBV21-1	.	CASSTPFGLFVPGQGAGARDTQYF	TGTGCCAGCAGCACACCCTTCGGCTTATTCGTTCCAGGGCAGGGGGCGGGGGCGAGAGATACGCAGTATTTT
TRBJ2-5	.	TRBV5-8	.	CASSLSWGTEWETQYF	TGTGCCAGCAGCTTATCGTGGGGGACTGAGTGGGAGACCCAGTACTTC
TRBJ2-2	.	TRBV13	TRBD2	CASRIRGVAGGGTGELFF	TGTGCCAGCAGAATCAGAGGGGTGGCGGGGGGCGGGACCGGGGAGCTGTTTTTT
TRBJ2-5	.	TRBV6-4	TRBD1	CASSQQGAPGETQYF	TGTGCCAGCAGCCAACAGGGGGCGCCAGGAGAGACCCAGTACTTC
TRBJ2-7	.	TRBV10-3	TRBD1	CAISGAEGRTGGYEQYF	TGTGCCATCAGTGGGGCAGAGGGTCGGACAGGGGGTTACGAGCAGTACTTC
TRBJ1-3	.	TRBV6-5	.	CASSTDPDGNTIYF	TGTGCCAGCAGTACAGACCCCGATGGAAACACCATATATTTT
TRBJ1-2	.	TRBV7-2	TRBD1	CASSHDRGGYTF	TGTGCCAGCAGCCACGACAGGGGTGGCTACACCTTC
TRBJ2-1	.	TRBV10-1	.	CASSHIAGTSVYEQFF	TGCGCCAGCAGTCACATAGCCGGGACATCTGTTTATGAGCAGTTCTTC
TRBJ1-2	.	TRBV20-1	.	CSATSNYGYTF	TGCAGTGCGACTTCTAACTATGGCTACACCTTC
TRBJ1-1	.	TRBV4-2	TRBD1	CASSQGTGTGGAFF	TGTGCCAGCAGCCAAGGGACAGGGACCGGCGGAGCTTTCTTT
TRBJ1-6	few	TRBV6-1	.	CASSSALWNSPLHF	TGTGCCAGCAGTTCCGCGTTATGGAATTCACCCCTCCACTTT
TRBJ1-1	.	TRBV9	.	CASSAYNTEAFF	TGTGCCAGCAGCGCTTATAACACTGAAGCTTTCTTT